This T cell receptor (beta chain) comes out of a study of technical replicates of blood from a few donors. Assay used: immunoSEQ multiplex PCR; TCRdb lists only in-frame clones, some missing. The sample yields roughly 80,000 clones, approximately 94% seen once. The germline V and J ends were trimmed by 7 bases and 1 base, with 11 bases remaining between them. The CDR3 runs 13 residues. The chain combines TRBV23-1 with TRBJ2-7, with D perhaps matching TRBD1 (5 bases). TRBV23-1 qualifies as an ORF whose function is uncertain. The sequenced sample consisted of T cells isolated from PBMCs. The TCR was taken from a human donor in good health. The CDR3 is CASKDNRSYEQYF. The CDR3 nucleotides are TGCGCCAGCAAGGACAATAGGTCCTACGAGCAGTACTTC.